The 28 T cell receptor beta chains given below trace back to one sample, sequenced in a study of beta chain features in type 1 diabetes. The isolated RNA, all of it, was reverse transcribed, so expressed TCRB transcripts were what got sequenced. The assay was immunoSEQ multiplex PCR, and TCRdb's table has in-frame clones only and misses some. The table has under 500,000 clones, over 25% seen once; the top ten hold almost 0.065%. The material sequenced was naive CD4+ T cells from blood. The receptors were gathered from a man younger than 35 in good health.

J is TRBJ2-1 and V is TRBV5-1; D possibly uses TRBD1 or TRBD2 (5 bases each). Looked up from germline, CDR1 is SGHRS and CDR2 is YFSETQ. The V end lost 1 base, the J end lost 7 bases, and 12 bases lay between the germline ends. The CDR3 has 14 residues. The CDR3 DNA follows: TGCGCCAGCAGCTTGTCGGGACCGGAGAATGAGCAGTTCTTC. Its protein is CASSLSGPENEQFF.

The V gene is TRBV7-9, the J gene TRBJ2-7; 12 bases fit TRBD2. Germline values: CDR1 SEHNR, CDR2 FQNEAQ (reference sequence). The CDR3 runs 15 residues. V shed 3 bases, J shed 6 bases, and the junction held 6 bases outside the gene matches. CDR3 residues: CASSFGLAGMGEQYF. The CDR3 nucleotides are TGTGCCAGCAGCTTCGGACTAGCGGGAATGGGCGAGCAGTACTTC.

In this sample, this clone turned up once. Additional DNA sequences in this sample encode the identical CDR3. V and J are TRBV20-1 and TRBJ2-1, with D uncertain. This CDR3 has 11 residues. Germline V gene lookup returns CDR1 DFQATT and CDR2 SNEGSKA (reference sequence). V lost 3 bases, J lost 5 bases, and 5 bases lay in between. CDR3 sequence (DNA): TGCAGTGCTAGGGCTAACAATGAGCAGTTCTTC. Translated: CSARANNEQFF.

This clone was seen a handful of times. The chain is built from TRBV19 and TRBJ2-6; D not resolved. Looked up from germline, CDR1 is LNHDA and CDR2 is SQIVND (reference sequence). V was shortened by 5 bases and J by 4 bases, with 12 bases between the two germline ends. This CDR3 contains 15 residues. The chain's CDR3 is CASSHRASGANVLTF. The DNA of the CDR3 is TGTGCCAGTAGTCATCGGGCCTCCGGGGCCAACGTCCTGACTTTC. Looking up the rest from reference TRBV19 and TRBJ2-6 gives the full variable domain: DGGITQSPKYLFRKEGQNVTLSCEQNLNHDAMYWYRQDPGQGLRLIYYSQIVNDFQKGDIAEGYSVSREKKESFPLTVTSAQKNPTAFYLCASSHRASGANVLTFGAGSRLTVL.

This clone was observed a few times. Other nucleotide sequences from this sample produce the same CDR3. The J gene is TRBJ1-4, the V gene TRBV30, with 9 positions matching TRBD1. The CDR3 sequence is 13 residues long. Germline CDR1 and CDR2: GTSNPN and SVGIG (reference sequence). V lost 4 bases and J lost 8; bases outside the gene matches: 5. CDR3 DNA: TGTGCCTGGACCGGGACAGGGAGAGAAAAACTGTTTTTT. This encodes CAWTGTGREKLFF.

The V gene is TRBV5-1, the J gene TRBJ2-3, with D perhaps being TRBD1 or TRBD2 (5 bases each). This CDR3 region has 14 residues. Trimming pared 3 bases from V and 4 bases from J, leaving 12 bases between. CDR1 is SGHRS, CDR2 YFSETQ, per germline. In DNA, the CDR3 is TGCGCCAGCAGCTGGACGGGGCCGTCAGATACGCAGTATTTT. It yields the protein CASSWTGPSDTQYF.

The chain is built from TRBV5-4 and TRBJ1-1; D uncertain. From germline, CDR1 is SGHNT and CDR2 YYREEE (reference sequence). CDR3 size: 15 residues. V lost 3 bases and J 1 base, leaving 13 bases between the germline ends. CDR3 sequence: CASSSPTGGNTEAFF. The DNA of the CDR3 is TGTGCCAGCAGCTCTCCCACGGGAGGGAACACTGAAGCTTTCTTT.

The chain links TRBV5-1 to TRBJ2-1; TRBD2 matches at 12 bases. CDR3 size: 15 residues. CDR1 and CDR2 (germline): SGHRS, YFSETQ. V shed 3 bases and J 10 bases; nucleotides not matched to a gene: 8. The DNA of the CDR3 is TGCGCCAGCAGCTCCCTAGCGGGAGGGTTACGGGAGCAGTTCTTC. Amino acid sequence: CASSSLAGGLREQFF.

This clone turned up a few times. The rearrangement uses TRBV4-3 and TRBJ2-1; TRBD2 matches at 13 bases. The CDR3 extends over 17 amino acids. Germline V lookup: CDR1 LGHNA, CDR2 YSLEER. With V trimmed by 4 bases and J by 4 bases, 7 bases remained unmatched. The CDR3 region is CASSPGLAGSFYNEQFF. The CDR3 coding sequence is TGCGCCAGCAGCCCGGGACTAGCGGGATCATTTTACAATGAGCAGTTCTTC.

The V gene is TRBV7-9, the J gene TRBJ2-7; a possible D gene is TRBD1 (5 bases). This CDR3 region has 15 residues. CDR1 and CDR2 (germline): SEHNR, FQNEAQ (reference sequence). V was cut by 0 bases and J by 2 bases, with 11 bases left in between. The DNA of the CDR3 is TGTGCCAGCAGCTTAGCCCTGGCAGGGACCTACGAGCAGTACTTC. This codes for CASSLALAGTYEQYF.

The genes are TRBV15 and TRBJ2-2, with 11 bases lining up with TRBD2. This CDR3 has 16 residues. Trimming at V came to 6 bases and at J to 5 bases, leaving 8 bases not matched to a gene. In germline, CDR1 is LNHNV, CDR2 YYDKDF (reference sequence). The CDR3 protein is CATRGPGLAATGELFF. CDR3 in DNA: TGTGCCACCAGGGGTCCGGGACTAGCGGCAACCGGGGAGCTGTTTTTT.

The V call is TRBV30, the J call TRBJ1-2; no clear D gene. V was pared by 3 bases and J by 7 bases, with 12 bases between. Germline lookup yields CDR1 GTSNPN and CDR2 SVGIG (reference sequence). The CDR3 covers 12 residues. CDR3 bases: TGTGCCTGGAGCCTGGGAGCGTCTGGCTACACCTTC. It codes for CAWSLGASGYTF. Variable domain in full (rest from reference TRBV30 and TRBJ1-2): SQTIHQWPATLVQPVGSPLSLECTVEGTSNPNLYWYRQAAGRGLQLLFYSVGIGQISSEVPQNLSASRPQDRQFILSSKKLLLSDSGFYLCAWSLGASGYTFGSGTRLTVV.

This clone was counted only a few times. The CDR3 is CATSRPDRASGGTEAFF. The DNA of the CDR3 is TGTGCCACCAGCAGACCTGACCGGGCCTCGGGTGGCACTGAAGCTTTCTTT. The chain combines TRBV15 with TRBJ1-1, with D hard to call. The CDR3 sequence is 17 residues long. CDR1 and CDR2 (germline): LNHNV, YYDKDF (reference sequence). Trimming shortened V by 2 bases and J by 4 bases, and 20 bases separated the two germline ends.

V and J are TRBV7-3 and TRBJ2-5; 8 bases are shared with TRBD2. The CDR3 is made up of 15 amino acids. Germline CDR1 reads SGHTA; CDR2 reads FQGTGA. The ends lost 5 bases at V and 2 bases at J; junction bases unmatched: 7. In DNA form, the CDR3 reads TGTGCCAGCAGCCCACTAGCGGAAGATCAAGAGACCCAGTACTTC. Translation gives CASSPLAEDQETQYF.

The V and J genes are TRBV7-2 and TRBJ1-2, with D tentatively TRBD1 (6 bases). Germline CDR1 reads SGHTA; CDR2 reads FQGNSA. Trimming took 5 bases from V and 2 from J, leaving 12 bases between them. CDR3 length: 14 amino acids. The CDR3 region is CASSTRTANYGYTF. The CDR3 DNA follows: TGTGCCAGCAGCACGAGGACAGCCAACTATGGCTACACCTTC.

The chain uses TRBV30 and TRBJ1-5, with D perhaps TRBD1 (5 bases). The V gene's germline CDR1 is GTSNPN and CDR2 SVGIG (reference sequence). Trimming shortened V by 3 bases and J by 8 bases, and 11 bases separated the two germline ends. The CDR3 has 12 residues. CDR3 sequence (DNA): TGTGCCTGGAGACAGGAGGGGAAGCCCCAGCATTTT. Translating it yields CAWRQEGKPQHF.

The chain has TRBV29-1 and TRBJ2-3; 8 nucleotides line up with TRBD2. CDR3 length: 13 residues. Germline values: CDR1 SQVTM, CDR2 ANQGSEA. With V trimmed by 4 bases and J by 5 bases, 5 bases remained unmatched. The CDR3 DNA reads as TGCAGCGTTGTGGGCCTAGCGGGAGATACGCAGTATTTT. It translates to CSVVGLAGDTQYF.

This chain uses TRBV6-1 with TRBJ2-4, with TRBD1 matching 11 bases. Germline CDR1 and CDR2: MNHNS and SASEGT. Losses at the gene ends were 4 bases for V and 6 bases for J; bases not matched to a gene: 2. CDR3 length: 14 amino acids. The CDR3 coding sequence is TGTGCCAGCAGTGGAGGGACAGGGGGAAACATTCAGTACTTC. Protein: CASSGGTGGNIQYF.

Notes on this clone: At the DNA level, this CDR3 is encoded by other sequences in the same sample as well. The genes are TRBV5-1 and TRBJ2-3; no reliable D call. Germline V gene sequence: CDR1 SGHRS, CDR2 YFSETQ. V dropped 0 bases and J dropped 5 bases, with 4 bases sitting between them. This CDR3 has 12 amino acids. The CDR3 sequence is CASSLEGDTQYF. Written as DNA, the CDR3 is TGCGCCAGCAGCTTGGAGGGAGATACGCAGTATTTT.

This clone showed up just a few times. The gene calls are TRBV30 and TRBJ2-7; a weak D match, TRBD2 (5 bases). V lost 7 bases, J lost 0 bases, and 10 bases lay in between. The CDR3 contains 12 residues. The germline V gene has CDR1 GTSNPN and CDR2 SVGIG (reference sequence). The CDR3, as DNA: TGTGCCTACTCGGGAAACTCCTACGAGCAGTACTTC. This translates into CAYSGNSYEQYF. The full variable domain, rest sourced from reference TRBV30 and TRBJ2-7, is SQTIHQWPATLVQPVGSPLSLECTVEGTSNPNLYWYRQAAGRGLQLLFYSVGIGQISSEVPQNLSASRPQDRQFILSSKKLLLSDSGFYLCAYSGNSYEQYFGPGTRLTVT.

This clone appeared a few times. The genes are TRBV9 and TRBJ2-3; 12 bases agree with TRBD1. CDR3 size: 17 residues. Germline V gene data show CDR1 as SGDLS and CDR2 as YYNGEE. V lost 3 bases and J lost 2; bases outside the gene matches: 7. The CDR3 DNA sequence: TGTGCCAGCAGCGCGGGGACAGGGGGCCCCCTCACAGATACGCAGTATTTT. This translates into CASSAGTGGPLTDTQYF. Using reference TRBV9 and TRBJ2-3 for the parts outside the CDR3, the full variable domain is DSGVTQTPKHLITATGQRVTLRCSPRSGDLSVYWYQQSLDQGLQFLIQYYNGEERAKGNILERFSAQQFPDLHSELNLSSLELGDSALYFCASSAGTGGPLTDTQYFGPGTRLTVL.

The CDR3 DNA reads as TGTGCCTGGGCCGGGACGGACACAGATACGCAGTATTTT. Translated, it gives CAWAGTDTDTQYF. The chain combines TRBV30 with TRBJ2-3, with D perhaps being TRBD1 or TRBD2 (5 bases each). Germline assignment: CDR1 GTSNPN and CDR2 SVGIG (reference sequence). The CDR3 has 13 amino acids. Deletions cut 5 bases from V and 2 bases from J, with 11 bases between.

This clone has only a few counts. The rearrangement joins TRBV2 to TRBJ1-5; D might be TRBD1 (5 bases). Between the trimmed V and J ends, which lost 8 bases and 4 bases, there was a span of 9 bases. Germline CDR1 and CDR2: SNHLY and FYNNEI. This CDR3 spans 12 amino acids. The CDR3 protein is CASRAGNQPQHF. The CDR3 nucleotides are TGTGCCAGCCGGGCAGGGAATCAGCCCCAGCATTTT.

This clone was picked up a small number of times. The chain joins TRBV4-3 to TRBJ2-6; D is perhaps TRBD1 (5 bases). Germline lookup yields CDR1 LGHNA and CDR2 YSLEER. The CDR3 covers 16 residues. Trimming removed 1 base at V and 1 base at J, with 8 bases between. CDR3 sequence: CASSQARGSGANVLTF. The CDR3 coding sequence is TGCGCCAGCAGCCAAGCAAGGGGATCTGGGGCCAACGTCCTGACTTTC.

This clone was seen more than once but under ten times. The CDR3: CASSLEVGGETQYF. As DNA, the CDR3 is TGTGCCAGCAGCTTGGAGGTCGGTGGGGAGACCCAGTACTTC. This chain links TRBV5-6 with TRBJ2-5; D is ambiguous. Deletions cut 0 bases from V and 5 bases from J, with 11 bases between. The CDR3 contains 14 residues. Germline values: CDR1 SGHDT, CDR2 YYEEEE. Full variable domain (remainder filled in from reference TRBV5-6 and TRBJ2-5): DAGVTQSPTHLIKTRGQQVTLRCSPKSGHDTVSWYQQALGQGPQFIFQYYEEEERQRGNFPDRFSGHQFPNYSSELNVNALLLGDSALYLCASSLEVGGETQYFGPGTRLLVL.

This clone was seen only a few times. The chain combines TRBV5-1 with TRBJ1-2, with D uncertain. Germline loops: CDR1 SGHRS, CDR2 YFSETQ. V lost 2 bases and J 6 bases, leaving 11 bases between the germline ends. The CDR3 has 13 residues. This CDR3 is CASSLAFEDGYTF. For the CDR3, the DNA is TGCGCCAGCAGCTTAGCCTTCGAGGATGGCTACACCTTC.

The chain couples TRBV15 to TRBJ1-2; possibly TRBD1 for D (6 bases). The CDR3 spans 13 residues. V lost 5 bases and J lost 4, with 11 bases in between. Germline CDR1 is LNHNV and CDR2 is YYDKDF (reference sequence). The CDR3 sequence: CATSQRTVYGYTF. CDR3 nucleotide sequence: TGTGCCACCAGCCAAAGGACAGTCTATGGCTACACCTTC.

The rearrangement uses TRBV29-1 and TRBJ1-1; the match to TRBD1 covers 8 bases. V dropped 6 bases and J dropped 1; count of bases not matched to a gene: 4. This CDR3 spans 13 amino acids. In germline, CDR1 is SQVTM, CDR2 ANQGSEA. The CDR3 spells CSVLGTGNTEAFF. The CDR3 bases are TGCAGCGTCCTAGGGACAGGGAACACTGAAGCTTTCTTT.